The 4 T cell receptor beta chains below were found in one sample sequenced in a study of control samples from healthy donors and cancer patients. Assay: immunoSEQ multiplex PCR; the TCRdb copy retains only in-frame clones and omits some. The sample includes 110,000 to 150,000 clones, roughly 94% of them seen just once. The material sequenced was blood. The source is a man aged 35 to 55 in good health.

The chain joins TRBV28 to TRBJ1-6, with D possibly matching TRBD1 (5 bases). The CDR3 is 14 residues long. V was clipped by 5 bases and J by 10 bases, with 15 bases between them. Germline lookup yields CDR1 MDHEN and CDR2 SYDVKM. The CDR3 DNA sequence: TGTGCCAGCAGTACTCAGGGACTGCGCTCACCCCTCCACTTT. Protein: CASSTQGLRSPLHF.

About this clone: This sample includes further DNA sequences coding for the same CDR3. CDR3 DNA sequence: TGTGCCAGCAGCGTAGATGTGAACACTGAAGCTTTCTTT. Amino acid sequence: CASSVDVNTEAFF. The chain combines TRBV9 with TRBJ1-1; no definite D call. CDR1 SGDLS and CDR2 YYNGEE come from the germline V gene. The ends were cut back, 0 bases at V and 0 bases at J, with 3 bases in the middle. The CDR3 is made up of 13 amino acids. The full variable domain, rest sourced from reference TRBV9 and TRBJ1-1, is DSGVTQTPKHLITATGQRVTLRCSPRSGDLSVYWYQQSLDQGLQFLIQYYNGEERAKGNILERFSAQQFPDLHSELNLSSLELGDSALYFCASSVDVNTEAFFGQGTRLTVV.

In this sample, this clone turned up once. The V and J genes are TRBV28 and TRBJ1-5; D is ambiguous. Germline-derived CDR1 and CDR2 are MDHEN and SYDVKM. V shed 3 bases and J shed 5 bases, with 20 bases lying between them. This CDR3 comprises 17 residues. CDR3 in amino acids: CASSFPPIEGLDQPQHF. The CDR3 nucleotides read TGTGCCAGCAGTTTTCCCCCCATAGAGGGCCTAGATCAGCCCCAGCATTTT.

The genes are TRBV7-6 and TRBJ2-7; D remains ambiguous. This CDR3 is 13 amino acids long. The germline CDR1 and CDR2 sequences are SGHVS and FNYEAQ. Trimming took 3 bases from V and 6 from J, leaving 12 bases between them. CDR3 DNA sequence: TGTGCCAGCAGCTTTGAGACCAGAACCGAGCAGTACTTC. It specifies CASSFETRTEQYF.